A selection of T cell receptor beta chains follows, all from one sample in a study of blood T cell repertoires in COVID-19. The data were produced by immunoSEQ multiplex PCR, yet TCRdb's version contains in-frame clones alone and is incomplete. Of about 330,000 clones in the sample, 87% are singletons; the top ten hold approximately 9.4%. Input material: peripheral blood. The source is a man younger than 40 with COVID-19, enrolled during active disease. Each CDR3 is given with its conserved first and last residue.

j_call v_call cdr3_aa
TRBJ1-2 TRBV10-3 CAISVSTGDLNYGYTF
TRBJ1-2 TRBV3-1/TRBV3-2 CASSQDRGSGYTF
TRBJ2-5 TRBV15 CATSKDRSLYSRTETQYF
TRBJ2-2 TRBV7-3 CASSLRSGRGTGELFF
TRBJ2-7 TRBV4-3 CASSQDRVYPSYEQYF
TRBJ2-1 TRBV7-2 CASSSLGSAGGSGQFF
TRBJ2-3 TRBV5-1 CASSIRQADTQYF
TRBJ2-1 TRBV18 CASRKLVAGGHNEQFF
TRBJ2-7 TRBV7-2 CASSSGDSPYEQYF
TRBJ2-2 TRBV4-2 CASSQGTGGSGELFF
TRBJ1-1 TRBV6-5 CASREMGTGSTEAFF
TRBJ2-3 TRBV4-1 CASSRGDINTDTQYF
TRBJ2-1 TRBV30 CAWGPGQGAYNEQFF
TRBJ2-1 TRBV12-5 CASGLVIGGGSYNEQFF
TRBJ2-1 TRBV7-3 CASSLTPASGRARKNEQFF
TRBJ2-1 TRBV30 CAWTGGVVNEQFF
TRBJ1-1 TRBV27 CASSNRGTEAFF
TRBJ2-2 TRBV7-3 CASSPRSSTGELFF
TRBJ2-1 TRBV5-4 CASSPLGAGQSSYNEQFF
TRBJ2-3 TRBV19 CASRPGQGVADTQYF
TRBJ2-1 TRBV11-2 CASSSIAGEQFF
TRBJ1-2 TRBV2 CASSGRQANYGYTF
TRBJ2-7 TRBV10-3 CAIRGASNEQYF
TRBJ1-1 TRBV28 CASRTGGQSGTEAFF
TRBJ2-5 TRBV2 CASRDGTSGGMETQYF
TRBJ2-7 TRBV5-6 CASSLVAGEYEQYF
TRBJ2-7 TRBV7-9 CASSLRGGQGSYEQYF
TRBJ2-7 TRBV6-1 CASSERGYEQYF
TRBJ2-1 TRBV6-2/TRBV6-3 CASSSGLAGGDEQFF
TRBJ1-4 TRBV6-5 CASSSQGAWEKLFF
TRBJ1-6 TRBV5-6 CASTKRLLVSSYNSPLHF
TRBJ2-6 TRBV6-2/TRBV6-3 CASSPDSTGANVLTF
TRBJ1-1 TRBV7-2 CASSPWGGLSEAFF
TRBJ2-1 TRBV7-9 CASSWGRSSYNEQFF
TRBJ2-5 TRBV9 CASSVPSQGQETQYF
TRBJ1-4 TRBV24-1 CATSDWGGDEKLFF
TRBJ2-7 TRBV29-1 CSVRGRTGEEGYEQYF
TRBJ2-2 TRBV10-3 CAIKGQGGTGELFF
TRBJ1-4 TRBV2 CASTWNGQASNEKLFF
TRBJ2-2 TRBV18 CASRPGQGQNTGELFF
TRBJ2-1 TRBV2 CASSSIQDRGKYNEQFF
TRBJ1-2 TRBV4-3 CASSQGPGEPYGYTF
TRBJ2-4 TRBV7-9 CASSPGTDSDKNIQYF